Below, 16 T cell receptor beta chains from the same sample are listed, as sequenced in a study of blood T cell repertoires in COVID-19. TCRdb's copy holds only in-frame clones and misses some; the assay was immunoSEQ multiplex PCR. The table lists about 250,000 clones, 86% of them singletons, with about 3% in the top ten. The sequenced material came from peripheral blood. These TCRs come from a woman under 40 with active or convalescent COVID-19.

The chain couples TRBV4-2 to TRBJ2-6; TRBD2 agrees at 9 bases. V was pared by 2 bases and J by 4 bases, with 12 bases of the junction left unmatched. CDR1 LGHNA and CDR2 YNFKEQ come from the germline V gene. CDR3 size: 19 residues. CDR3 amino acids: CASSQSLLLAGSGANVLTF. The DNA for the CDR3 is TGTGCCAGCAGCCAAAGCTTACTTCTAGCGGGGTCCGGGGCCAACGTCCTGACTTTC.

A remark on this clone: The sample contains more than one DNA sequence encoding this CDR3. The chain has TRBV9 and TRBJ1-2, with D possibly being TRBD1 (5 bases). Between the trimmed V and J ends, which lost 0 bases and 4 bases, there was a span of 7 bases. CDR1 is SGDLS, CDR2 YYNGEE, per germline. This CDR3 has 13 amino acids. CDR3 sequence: CASSVDRSYGYTF. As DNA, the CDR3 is TGTGCCAGCAGCGTAGACAGGAGCTATGGCTACACCTTC.

CDR3 sequence (DNA): TGTGCCAGCAACCGAATCCTGTCGGGGGTGGAGGAGCAGTACTTC. Amino acids: CASNRILSGVEEQYF. The chain couples TRBV27 to TRBJ2-7, with D tentatively TRBD2 (6 bases). CDR1 MNHEY and CDR2 SMNVEV come from the germline V gene (reference sequence). The CDR3 has 15 residues. Trimming removed 7 bases at V and 7 bases at J, with 23 bases between.

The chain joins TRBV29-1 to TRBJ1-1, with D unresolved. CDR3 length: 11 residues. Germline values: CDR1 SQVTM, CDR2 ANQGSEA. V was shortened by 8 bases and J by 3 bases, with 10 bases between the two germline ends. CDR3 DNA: TGCAGCATAAGGAGGGACACTGAAGCTTTCTTT. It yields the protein CSIRRDTEAFF.

CDR3: CASSYSPTGADEKLFF. CDR3 coding DNA: TGTGCCAGCAGTTACTCACCGACAGGGGCTGATGAAAAACTGTTTTTT. The chain links TRBV6-5 to TRBJ1-4, with 8 bases matching TRBD1. Germline CDR1 is MNHEY and CDR2 is SVGAGI. CDR3 length equals 16 residues. V lost 0 bases and J lost 6; bases outside the gene matches: 6.

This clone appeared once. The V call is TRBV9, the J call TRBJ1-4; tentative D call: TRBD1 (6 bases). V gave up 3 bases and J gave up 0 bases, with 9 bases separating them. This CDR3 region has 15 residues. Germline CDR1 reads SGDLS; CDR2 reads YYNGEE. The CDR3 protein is CASSGQATTNEKLFF. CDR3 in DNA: TGTGCCAGCAGCGGACAGGCCACAACTAATGAAAAACTGTTTTTT.

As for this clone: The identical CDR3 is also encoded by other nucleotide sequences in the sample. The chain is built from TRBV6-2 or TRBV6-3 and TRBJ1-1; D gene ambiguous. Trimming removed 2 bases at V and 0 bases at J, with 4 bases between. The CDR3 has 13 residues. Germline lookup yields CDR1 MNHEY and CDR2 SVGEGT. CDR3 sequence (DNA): TGTGCCAGCAGTTACACAGTGAACACTGAAGCTTTCTTT. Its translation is CASSYTVNTEAFF.

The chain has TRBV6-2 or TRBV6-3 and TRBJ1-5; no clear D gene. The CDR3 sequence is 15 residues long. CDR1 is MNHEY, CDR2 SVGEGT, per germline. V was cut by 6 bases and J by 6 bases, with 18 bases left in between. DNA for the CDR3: TGTGCCAGCAGCATGCAAGGATACAGCGGTCAGCCCCAGCATTTT. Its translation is CASSMQGYSGQPQHF.

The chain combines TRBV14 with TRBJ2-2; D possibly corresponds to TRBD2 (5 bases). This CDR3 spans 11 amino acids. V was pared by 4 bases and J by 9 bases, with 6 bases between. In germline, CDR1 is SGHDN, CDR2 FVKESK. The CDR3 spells CASSRRRELFF. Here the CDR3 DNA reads TGTGCCAGCAGCCGGAGGAGGGAGCTGTTTTTT.

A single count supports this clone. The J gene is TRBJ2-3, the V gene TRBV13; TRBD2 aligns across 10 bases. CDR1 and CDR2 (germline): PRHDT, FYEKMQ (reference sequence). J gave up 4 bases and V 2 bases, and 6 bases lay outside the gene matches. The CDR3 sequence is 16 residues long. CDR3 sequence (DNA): TGTGCCAGCAGCTTAAGGAGCGGGGGGGCCGCAGATACGCAGTATTTT. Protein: CASSLRSGGAADTQYF.

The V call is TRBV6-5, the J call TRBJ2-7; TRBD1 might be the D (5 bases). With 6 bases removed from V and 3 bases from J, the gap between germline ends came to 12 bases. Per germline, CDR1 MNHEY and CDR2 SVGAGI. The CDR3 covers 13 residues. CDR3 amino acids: CASSRTTYYEQYF. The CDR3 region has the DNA TGTGCCAGCAGCCGGACAACCTACTACGAGCAGTACTTC.

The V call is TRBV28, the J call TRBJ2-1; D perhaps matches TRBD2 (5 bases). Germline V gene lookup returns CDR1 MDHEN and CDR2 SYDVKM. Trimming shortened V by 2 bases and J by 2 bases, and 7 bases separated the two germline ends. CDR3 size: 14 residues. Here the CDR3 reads CASSLPGTYNEQFF. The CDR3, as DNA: TGTGCCAGCAGTTTACCGGGGACCTACAATGAGCAGTTCTTC.

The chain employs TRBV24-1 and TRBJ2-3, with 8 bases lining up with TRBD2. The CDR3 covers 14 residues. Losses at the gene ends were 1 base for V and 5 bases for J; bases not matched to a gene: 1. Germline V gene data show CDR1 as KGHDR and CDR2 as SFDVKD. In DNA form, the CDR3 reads TGTGCCACCAGTGATTTTGCGGGAGGAGATACGCAGTATTTT. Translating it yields CATSDFAGGDTQYF.

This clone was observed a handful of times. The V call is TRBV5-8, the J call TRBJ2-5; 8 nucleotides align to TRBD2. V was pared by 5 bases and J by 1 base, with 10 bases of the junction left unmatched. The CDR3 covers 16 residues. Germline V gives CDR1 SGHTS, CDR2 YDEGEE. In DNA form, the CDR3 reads TGTGCCAGCAGTACAACCGGGACTAGTGTCCAAGAGACCCAGTACTTC. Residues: CASSTTGTSVQETQYF.

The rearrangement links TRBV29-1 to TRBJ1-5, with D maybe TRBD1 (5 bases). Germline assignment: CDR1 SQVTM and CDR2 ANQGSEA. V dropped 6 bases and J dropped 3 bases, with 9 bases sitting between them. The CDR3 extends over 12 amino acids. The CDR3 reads CSVRQPNQPQHF. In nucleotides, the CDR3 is TGCAGCGTGAGACAGCCCAATCAGCCCCAGCATTTT.

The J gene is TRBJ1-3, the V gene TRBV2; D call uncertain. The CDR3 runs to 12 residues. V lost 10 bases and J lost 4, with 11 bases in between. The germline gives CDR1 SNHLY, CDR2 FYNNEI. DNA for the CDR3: TGTGCCATCACCGGGGTGGGAAACACCATATATTTT. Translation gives CAITGVGNTIYF.